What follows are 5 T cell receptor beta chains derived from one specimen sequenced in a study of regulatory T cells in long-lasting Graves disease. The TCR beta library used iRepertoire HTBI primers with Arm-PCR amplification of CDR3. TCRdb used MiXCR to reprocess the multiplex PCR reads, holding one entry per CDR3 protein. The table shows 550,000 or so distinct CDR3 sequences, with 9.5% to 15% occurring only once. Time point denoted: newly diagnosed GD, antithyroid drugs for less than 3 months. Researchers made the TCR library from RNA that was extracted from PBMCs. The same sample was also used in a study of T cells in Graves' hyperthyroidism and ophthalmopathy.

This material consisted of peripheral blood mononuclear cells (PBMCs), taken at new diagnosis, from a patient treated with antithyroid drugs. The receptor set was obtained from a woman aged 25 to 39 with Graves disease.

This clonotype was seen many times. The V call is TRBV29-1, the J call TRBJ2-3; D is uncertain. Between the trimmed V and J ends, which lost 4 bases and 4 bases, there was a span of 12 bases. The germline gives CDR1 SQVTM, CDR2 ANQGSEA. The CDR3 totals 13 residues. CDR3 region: CSVVQTPADTQYF. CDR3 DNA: TGCAGCGTTGTTCAGACTCCGGCAGATACGCAGTATTTT.

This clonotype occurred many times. CDR3 sequence (DNA): TGCGCCAGCAGCTTGCCCTCCCCCCTGAACACTGAAGCTTTCTTT. Translation gives CASSLPSPLNTEAFF. This chain connects TRBV5-1 to TRBJ1-1; D is unclear. The V end was cut by 1 base, the J end by 0 bases, with 10 bases between. Germline V gene data show CDR1 as SGHRS and CDR2 as YFSETQ. The CDR3 is 15 residues long.

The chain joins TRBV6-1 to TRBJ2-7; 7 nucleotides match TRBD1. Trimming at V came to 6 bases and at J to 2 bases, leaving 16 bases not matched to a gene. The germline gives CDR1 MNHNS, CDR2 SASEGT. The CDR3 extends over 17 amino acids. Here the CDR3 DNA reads TGTGCCAGCAGGCCCGGGACAGCGGACGTTTACCCCTACGAGCAGTACTTC. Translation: CASRPGTADVYPYEQYF.

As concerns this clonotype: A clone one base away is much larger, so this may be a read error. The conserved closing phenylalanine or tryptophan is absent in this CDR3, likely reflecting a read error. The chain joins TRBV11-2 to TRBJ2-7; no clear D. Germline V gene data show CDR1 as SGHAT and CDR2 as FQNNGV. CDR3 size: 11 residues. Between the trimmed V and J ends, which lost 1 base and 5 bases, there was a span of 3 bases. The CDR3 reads CASSLVNEQYL. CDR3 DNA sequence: TGTGCCAGCAGCTTAGTAAACGAGCAGTACCTC.

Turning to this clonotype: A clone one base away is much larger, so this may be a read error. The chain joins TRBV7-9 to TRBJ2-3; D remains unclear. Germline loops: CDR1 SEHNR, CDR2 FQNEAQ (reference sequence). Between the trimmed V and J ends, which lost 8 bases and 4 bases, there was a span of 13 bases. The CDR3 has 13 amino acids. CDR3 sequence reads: CASGHGGPDTQYF. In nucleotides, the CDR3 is TGTGCCAGCGGCCATGGTGGACCAGATACGCAGTATTTT.